This T cell receptor beta chain was sequenced during a study of siplizumab effects on memory and regulatory T cells. Findings and caveats of the study: Naive T cell populations appeared to exhibit greater diversity than memory cells and appeared to be major alloresponse contributors.

Sequencing used immunoSEQ multiplex PCR; TCRdb keeps in-frame clones, though not all of them. The sample carries 100,000 or so clones, 80% to 95% recorded once. CDR3 length: 16 residues. V lost 0 bases, J lost 0 bases, and 9 bases lay in between. CDR1 is MNHEY, CDR2 SVGAGI, per germline. Worth noting for this clone: Antigen specificity is unknown.

This chain uses TRBV6-5 with TRBJ2-4; D is ambiguous. Sequenced input: non-Treg CD4+ T cells sorted from blood. This clonotype was sampled from a human donor in good health. The CDR3 DNA sequence: TGTGCCAGCAGTTACTCAGGAGTCCTAGCCAAAAACATTCAGTACTTC. This codes for CASSYSGVLAKNIQYF.